This T cell receptor beta chain comes out of a study of CD8+CD57+ T cells in acquired aplastic anemia. Whole-study context: On average, healthy donors gave 9.5 million to 14 million reads for CD4+ cells.

The CDR3 loop spans 19 amino acids. Germline V gene lookup returns CDR1 DFQATT and CDR2 SNEGSKA (reference sequence). The V gene lost 2 bases and the J gene lost 0 bases, with 20 bases spanning the gap. This clonotype has a count of ten or more. Profiles of TCR beta VDJ and CDR3 were generated from a genomic DNA template. TCRdb reprocessed the reads via MiXCR and lists one record per CDR3 protein. The table shows about 130,000 distinct CDR3 sequences, with less than 45% occurring only once. The chain links TRBV20-1 to TRBJ2-6; TRBD1 might be the D (6 bases). This receptor was taken from a human donor in good health, serving as a control. Source material: sorted CD4+, CD8+, or CD8+CD57+ T cells (not recorded which) from PBMCs. CDR3 coding DNA: TGCAGTGCTAGACCGTGGGGATGGGGGCCCAGCTCTGGGGCCAACGTCCTGACTTTC. This gives the protein CSARPWGWGPSSGANVLTF.